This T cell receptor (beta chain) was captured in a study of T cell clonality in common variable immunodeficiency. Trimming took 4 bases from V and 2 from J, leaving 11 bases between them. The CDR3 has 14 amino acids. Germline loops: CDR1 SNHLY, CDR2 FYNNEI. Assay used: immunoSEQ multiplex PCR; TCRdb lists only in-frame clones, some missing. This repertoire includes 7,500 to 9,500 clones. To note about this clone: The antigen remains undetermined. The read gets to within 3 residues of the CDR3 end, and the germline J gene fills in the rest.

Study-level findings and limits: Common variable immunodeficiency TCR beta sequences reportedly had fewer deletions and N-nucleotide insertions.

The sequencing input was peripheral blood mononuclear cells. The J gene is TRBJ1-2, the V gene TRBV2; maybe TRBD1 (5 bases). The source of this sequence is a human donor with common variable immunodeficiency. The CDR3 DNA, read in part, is TGTGCCAGCAGTGTAAGGCGGGGCAACTATGGC. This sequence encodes CASSVRRGNYG. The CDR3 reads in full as CASSVRRGNYGYTF. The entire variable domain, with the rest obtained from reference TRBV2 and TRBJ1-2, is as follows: EPEVTQTPSHQVTQMGQEVILRCVPISNHLYFYWYRQILGQKVEFLVSFYNNEISEKSEIFDDQFSVERPDGSNFTLKIRSTKLEDSAMYFCASSVRRGNYGYTFGSGTRLTVV.